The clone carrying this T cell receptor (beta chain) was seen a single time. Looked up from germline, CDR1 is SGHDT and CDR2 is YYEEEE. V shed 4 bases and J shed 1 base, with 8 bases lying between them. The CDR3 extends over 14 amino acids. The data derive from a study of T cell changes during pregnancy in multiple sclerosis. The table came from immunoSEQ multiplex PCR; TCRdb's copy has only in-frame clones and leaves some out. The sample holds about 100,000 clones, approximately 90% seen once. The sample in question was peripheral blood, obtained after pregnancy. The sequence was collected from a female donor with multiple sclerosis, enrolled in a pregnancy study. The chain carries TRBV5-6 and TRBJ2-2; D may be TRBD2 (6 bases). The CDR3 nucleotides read TGTGCCAGCAGCCCGACTAGGAACACCGGGGAGCTGTTTTTT. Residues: CASSPTRNTGELFF.